This T cell receptor (beta chain) emerged from a study of shared clonotypes between healthy human individuals (dated by TCRdb to 2018 to 2020). For the wider study: Three men and a couple of women, aged 18 to 49 years, made up the cohort. Between about 0.85 and 10 billion PBMCs per donor were obtained by leukapheresis. To estimate repertoire size and how much clonotypes are shared between individuals, the study performed deep sequencing of blood TCR repertoires from a few healthy adults. For each donor, CD4 naive and CD4 memory were each given three plates, CD8 naive was given two plates, and CD8 memory was given one plate. Libraries were prepared and TCR repertoires were sequenced by different laboratories using diverse techniques, in order to increase sequencing depth and limit assay-specific biases.

With regard to this clone: What this receptor recognizes is not known. Base qualities are not provided; no much larger clone lies one nucleotide away.

Overall results and qualifications from the work: Sampling was limited to blood, and TCR repertoires in tissue likely differ from TCR repertoires in blood. Sharing across four donors was observed for around 5% of naive CD4, 3% to 3.5% of naive CD8, around 2.5% of memory CD4, and less than 0.45% of memory CD8 clonotypes. Clonotypes shared by all four sorted-subset donors showed higher generation probabilities than non-shared clonotypes. Even with the large sequencing depth, rarefaction of the sorted-subset datasets indicated that sequencing was incomplete. Naive subsets generally had larger estimated clonotype richness than memory subsets did. The small number of donors limited the genetic and exposure-history diversity represented. Pairwise subsampling indicated that sequencing depth was expected to affect the degree of clonotype sharing among donors.

CD8 naive samples were obtained by positive selection for CCR7 among CD45RO-negative cells, yielding a CD45RA+CCR7+ population from which TemRA cells were excluded. Healthy HIV-negative adults with no recently reported acute infections or vaccinations were included as donors. Every donor was a Caucasian adult living in Nashville, Tennessee, USA. Blood was obtained by leukapheresis, after which PBMCs were separated by Ficoll-Histopaque density gradient centrifugation and cryopreserved in liquid nitrogen vapor phase. Analytical flow cytometry was used to check the purity and quantity of every magnetically sorted T cell population. Each sorted fraction had its genomic DNA isolated and then quantified by UV absorbance on a Nanodrop 2000c. TCR CDR3 regions were amplified from genomic DNA by multiplex PCR using the deep immunoSEQ assay. For each cell subset, the extracted genomic DNA was distributed evenly across all wells of several immunoSEQ 96-well plates, and each plate served as one replicate. For sorted subsets, approximately 210 ng of genomic DNA, equivalent to roughly 30,000 T cell genomes, went into each replicate PCR. Purified libraries were quantified with a Qubit 3.0 fluorometer, sized on a Bioanalyzer 2100, and re-quantified with the KAPA Library Quantification kit. Each immunoSEQ 96-well plate was sequenced on its own single-read 150-cycle Illumina NextSeq 550 flow cell. As for the original processing: Because the immunoSEQ output included only junctional sequences and no quality scores, the filtering could not be the same as the filtering used for full-length reads. To assign V/J genes and CDR3, sequences were annotated using PyIR, a Python wrapper for IgBLAST v1.9, with IMGT germline references. Any read was removed if the V/J assignment was weak (E-value above 1e-6), the CDR3 was missing, or the read contained stop codons, out-of-frame junctions, or ambiguous translated residues. V3J clonotypes were defined as sequences sharing the same inferred V gene, J gene, and CDR3 amino acid sequence. To compute the percentage overlap between repertoires, the number of shared unique clonotypes was divided by the size of the smaller repertoire. Richness of each repertoire was evaluated using RTK rarefaction, the Chao1 estimator, and Recon v2.1 estimates of unobserved clonotypes. Generation probabilities for all TCRbeta clonotypes obtained by the gDNA method from a handful of donors were computed using OLGA. The clones in this table, taken by TCRdb from immuneACCESS, are in-frame only. Not every clone is retained; where verified, under half of the shortfall comes from an unresolved V gene, and the cause of the rest is unknown. Clone size and the V and J calls come from that table; the DNA yielded D and trimming. The sample yields over 2 million clones; about 95% were counted once. More than 0.95% of the sample comes from the top ten.

The CDR3, cysteine through phenylalanine, is 14 amino acids long. Here the CDR3 DNA is all that survives: 42 bases in frame from base 1. The germline V gene (reference sequence) specifies MNHEY as CDR1 and SMNVEV as CDR2. Clipping removes 3 bases from V and 3 bases from J, with 2 as the unmatched junction base count. The rearrangement joined TRBV27 to TRBJ1-5, with 7 middle bases fitting TRBD1. The receptor was isolated from a man between 18 and 29 years old in good health. The sample was naive CD8+ T cells sorted from blood. The intended sense of this specimen's cell subset or site label: CD45RA+CCR7+. The CDR3 in this case is CASSLGQFNQPQHF. The DNA reads TGTGCCAGCAGTTTGGGACAGTTCAATCAGCCCCAGCATTTT.